This TCR beta chain was identified in a study of tumor and adjacent non-tumor tissue in lung cancer. This clonotype was counted once. Sequence at one end of the junction differs from germline and may be a read error. The template was RNA from unsorted bulk tissue. Between August and November 2014, newly diagnosed, chemotherapy-naive lung cancer patients underwent thoracic surgery in China. The CDR3 runs 14 residues. The germline V gene encodes CDR1 SEHNR and CDR2 FQNEAQ (reference sequence). A modified ARM-PCR protocol with three rounds of nested PCR amplified TCRbeta. TCRdb redid the calling of the multiplex PCR reads with MiXCR, one entry per CDR3 protein. The sample contains approximately 130,000 distinct CDR3 sequences, about 66% of which appear only once.

The sequence was obtained from a man aged 25 to 40 with non-small cell lung cancer. V usage is TRBV7-9 and J usage is TRBJ2-7; 7 nucleotides align to TRBD2. Material for sequencing was lung tumor tissue. The CDR3 loop is CASSPWGRAYDQYF. The CDR3 DNA follows: TGTGCCAGCAGCCCCTGGGGGAGGGCCTACGATCAGTACTTC.